There are a few counts of the clone carrying this T cell receptor (beta chain). What it binds is not known. CDR3 length: 11 amino acids. Germline V gene sequence: CDR1 GTSNPN, CDR2 SVGIG (reference sequence). Trimming pared 8 bases from V and 10 bases from J, leaving 15 bases between. Only in-frame clones appear in the TCRdb table, and some are missing; sequencing was by immunoSEQ multiplex PCR. Among more than 1,300 clones listed, approximately 18% were seen once. This sample was taken from a study of T cells in localized non-small cell lung cancer. General study points: Greater blood T cell density accompanied longer overall survival.

V is TRBV30 and J is TRBJ2-1; possible D gene TRBD1, 5 bases. The clonotype was recovered from a female donor over 55 with stage II lung adenocarcinoma. Sequences were derived from normal lung tissue next to the tumor, sampled before any cancer treatment. CDR3 nucleotides: TGTGCCCGTAGGGTCAGGGCGGAGCAGTTCTTC. Translation: CARRVRAEQFF.